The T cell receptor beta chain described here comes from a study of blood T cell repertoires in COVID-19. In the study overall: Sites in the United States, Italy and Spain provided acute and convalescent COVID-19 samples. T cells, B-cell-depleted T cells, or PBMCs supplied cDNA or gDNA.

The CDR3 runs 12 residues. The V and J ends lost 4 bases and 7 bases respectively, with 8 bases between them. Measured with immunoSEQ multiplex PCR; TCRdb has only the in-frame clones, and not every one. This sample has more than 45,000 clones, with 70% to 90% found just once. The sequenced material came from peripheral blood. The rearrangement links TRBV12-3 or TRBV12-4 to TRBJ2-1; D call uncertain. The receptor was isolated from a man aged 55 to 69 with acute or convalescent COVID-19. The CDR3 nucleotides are TGTGCCAGCAGTTCGCTAGTTAATGAGCAGTTCTTC. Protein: CASSSLVNEQFF.